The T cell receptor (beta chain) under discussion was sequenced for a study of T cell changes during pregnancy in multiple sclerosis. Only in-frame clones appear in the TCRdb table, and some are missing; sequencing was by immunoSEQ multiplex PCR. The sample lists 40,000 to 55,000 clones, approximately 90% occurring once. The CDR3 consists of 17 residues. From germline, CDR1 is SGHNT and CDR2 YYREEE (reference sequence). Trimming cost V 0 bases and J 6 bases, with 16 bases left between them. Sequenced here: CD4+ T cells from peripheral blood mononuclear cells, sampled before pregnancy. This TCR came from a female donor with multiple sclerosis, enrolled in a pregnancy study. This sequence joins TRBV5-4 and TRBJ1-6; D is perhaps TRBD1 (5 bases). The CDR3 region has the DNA TGTGCCAGCAGCTTGGATCTCCGGGGGGGACCTAATTCACCCCTCCACTTT. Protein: CASSLDLRGGPNSPLHF.